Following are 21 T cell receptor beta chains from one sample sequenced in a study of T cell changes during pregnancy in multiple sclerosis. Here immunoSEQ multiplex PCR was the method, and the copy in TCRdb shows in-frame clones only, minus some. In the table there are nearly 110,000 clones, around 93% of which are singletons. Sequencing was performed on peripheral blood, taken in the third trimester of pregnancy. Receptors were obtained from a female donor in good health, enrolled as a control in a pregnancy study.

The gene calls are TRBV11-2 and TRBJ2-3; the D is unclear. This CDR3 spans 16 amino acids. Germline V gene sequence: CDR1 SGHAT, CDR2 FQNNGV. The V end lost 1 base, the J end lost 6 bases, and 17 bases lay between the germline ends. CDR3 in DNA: TGTGCCAGCAGCTTAGGCCTAGGTCAATACGCGGATACGCAGTATTTT. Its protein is CASSLGLGQYADTQYF.

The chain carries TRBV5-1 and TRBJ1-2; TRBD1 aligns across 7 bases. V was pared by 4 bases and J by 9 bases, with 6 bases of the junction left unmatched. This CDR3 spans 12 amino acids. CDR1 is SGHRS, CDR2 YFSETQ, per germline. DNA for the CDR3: TGCGCCAGCAGCCTGGGACAGTACAGCTACACCTTC. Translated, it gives CASSLGQYSYTF.

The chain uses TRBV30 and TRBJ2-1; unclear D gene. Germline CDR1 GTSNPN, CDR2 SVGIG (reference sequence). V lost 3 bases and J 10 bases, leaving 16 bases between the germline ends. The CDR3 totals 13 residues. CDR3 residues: CAWRPLPGFEQFF. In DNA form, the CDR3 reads TGTGCCTGGAGGCCCCTACCCGGGTTCGAGCAGTTCTTC.

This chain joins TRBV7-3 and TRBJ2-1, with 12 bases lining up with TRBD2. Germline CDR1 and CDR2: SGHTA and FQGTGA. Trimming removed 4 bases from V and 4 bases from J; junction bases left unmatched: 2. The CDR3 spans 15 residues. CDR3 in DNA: TGTGCCAGCAGCTGGACTAGCGGGGAATACAATGAGCAGTTCTTC. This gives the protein CASSWTSGEYNEQFF. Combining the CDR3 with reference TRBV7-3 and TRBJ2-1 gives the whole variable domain GAGVSQTPSNKVTEKGKYVELRCDPISGHTALYWYRQSLGQGPEFLIYFQGTGAADDSGLPNDRFFAVRPEGSVSTLKIQRTERGDSAVYLCASSWTSGEYNEQFFGPGTRLTVL.

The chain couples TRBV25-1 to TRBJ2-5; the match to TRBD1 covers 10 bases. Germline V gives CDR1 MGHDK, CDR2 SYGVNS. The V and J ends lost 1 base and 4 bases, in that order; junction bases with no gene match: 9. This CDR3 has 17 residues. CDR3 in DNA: TGTGCCAGCAGTGAATCATCGGGACAGGGGATTGGAGAGACCCAGTACTTC. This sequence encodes CASSESSGQGIGETQYF.

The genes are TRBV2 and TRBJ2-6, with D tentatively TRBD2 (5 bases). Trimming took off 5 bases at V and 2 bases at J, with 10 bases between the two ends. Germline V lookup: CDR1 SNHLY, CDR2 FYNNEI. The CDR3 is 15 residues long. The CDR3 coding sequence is TGTGCCAGCAGTACGGGGTTTACTGGGGCCAACGTCCTGACTTTC. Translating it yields CASSTGFTGANVLTF.

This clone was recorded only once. This CDR3 reads CASSEEYKQGTKNIQYF. In DNA, the CDR3 is TGCGCCAGCAGTGAGGAGTATAAGCAGGGTACAAAAAACATTCAGTACTTC. The chain links TRBV10-1 to TRBJ2-4; a weak D match, TRBD1 (5 bases). The CDR3 runs to 17 residues. Germline V gene sequence: CDR1 WNHNN, CDR2 SYGVQD (reference sequence). The V and J ends lost 2 bases and 4 bases respectively, with 18 bases between them.

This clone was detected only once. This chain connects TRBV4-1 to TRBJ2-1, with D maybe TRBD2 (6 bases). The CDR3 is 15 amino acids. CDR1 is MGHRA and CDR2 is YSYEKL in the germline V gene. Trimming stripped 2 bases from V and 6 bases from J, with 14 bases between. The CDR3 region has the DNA TGCGCCAGCAGCCAACTTTCAGGAGGGCCCAATGAGCAGTTCTTC. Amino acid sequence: CASSQLSGGPNEQFF.

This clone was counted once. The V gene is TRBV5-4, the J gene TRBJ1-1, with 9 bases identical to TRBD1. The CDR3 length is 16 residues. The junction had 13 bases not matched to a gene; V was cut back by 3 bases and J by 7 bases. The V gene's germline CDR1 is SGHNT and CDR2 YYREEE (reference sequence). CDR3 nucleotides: TGTGCCAGCAGCTCCCAAATTGGGACAGGGCGAATTGAAGCTTTCTTT. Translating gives CASSSQIGTGRIEAFF.

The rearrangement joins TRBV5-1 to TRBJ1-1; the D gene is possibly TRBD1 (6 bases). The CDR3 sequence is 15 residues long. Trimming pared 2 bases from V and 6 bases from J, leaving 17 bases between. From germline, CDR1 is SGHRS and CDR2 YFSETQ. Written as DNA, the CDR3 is TGCGCCAGCAGCTTTGACCAACAGGGCGTCGCTGAAGCTTTCTTT. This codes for CASSFDQQGVAEAFF.

DNA of the CDR3: TGTGCCACCAGCAGAGAACGCCGGGCACCCCTCCACTTT. It encodes CATSRERRAPLHF. The chain has TRBV15 and TRBJ1-6; D is unresolved. Trimming pared 0 bases from V and 11 bases from J, leaving 8 bases between. The germline gives CDR1 LNHNV, CDR2 YYDKDF (reference sequence). The CDR3 sequence is 13 residues long.

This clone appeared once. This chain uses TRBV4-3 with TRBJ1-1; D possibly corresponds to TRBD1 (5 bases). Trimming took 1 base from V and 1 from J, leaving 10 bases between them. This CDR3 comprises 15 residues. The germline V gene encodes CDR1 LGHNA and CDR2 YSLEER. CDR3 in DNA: TGCGCCAGCAGCCAAGTATTCAGGGAGAACACTGAAGCTTTCTTT. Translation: CASSQVFRENTEAFF.

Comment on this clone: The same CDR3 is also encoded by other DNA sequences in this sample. In DNA form, the CDR3 reads TGTGCCAGCAGCTTCCTAGCGGGGGGCACAGATACGCAGTATTTT. Protein: CASSFLAGGTDTQYF. The gene calls are TRBV7-3 and TRBJ2-3; 10 bases agree with TRBD2. Germline V gene lookup returns CDR1 SGHTA and CDR2 FQGTGA. This CDR3 is built from 15 residues. J was trimmed by 1 base and V by 3 bases; bases with no gene match: 1.

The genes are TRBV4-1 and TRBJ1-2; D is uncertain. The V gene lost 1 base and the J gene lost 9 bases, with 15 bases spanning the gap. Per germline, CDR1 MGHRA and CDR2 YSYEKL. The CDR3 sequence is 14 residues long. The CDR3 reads CASSQVIQALSYTF. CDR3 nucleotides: TGCGCCAGCAGCCAAGTCATCCAGGCCTTGAGCTACACCTTC.

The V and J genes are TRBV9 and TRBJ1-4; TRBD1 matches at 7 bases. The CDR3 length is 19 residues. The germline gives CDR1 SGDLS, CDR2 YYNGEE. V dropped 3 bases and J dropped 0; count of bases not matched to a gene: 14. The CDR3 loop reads CASSADGTATFATNEKLFF. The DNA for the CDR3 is TGTGCCAGCAGCGCAGACGGGACAGCCACATTTGCAACTAATGAAAAACTGTTTTTT.

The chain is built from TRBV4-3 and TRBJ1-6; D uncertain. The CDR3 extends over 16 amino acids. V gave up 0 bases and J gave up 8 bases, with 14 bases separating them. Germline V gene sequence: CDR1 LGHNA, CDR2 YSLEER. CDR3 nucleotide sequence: TGCGCCAGCAGCCAAGATCCAACGGCGGTTTATTCACCCCTCCACTTT. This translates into CASSQDPTAVYSPLHF.

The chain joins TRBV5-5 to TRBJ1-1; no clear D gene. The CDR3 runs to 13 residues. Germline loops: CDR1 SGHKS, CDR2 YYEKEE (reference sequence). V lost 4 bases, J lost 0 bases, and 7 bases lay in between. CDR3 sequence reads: CASSLDMNTEAFF. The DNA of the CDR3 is TGTGCCAGCAGCCTCGACATGAACACTGAAGCTTTCTTT. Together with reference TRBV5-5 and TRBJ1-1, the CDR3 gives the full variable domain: DAGVTQSPTHLIKTRGQQVTLRCSPISGHKSVSWYQQVLGQGPQFIFQYYEKEERGRGNFPDRFSARQFPNYSSELNVNALLLGDSALYLCASSLDMNTEAFFGQGTRLTVV.

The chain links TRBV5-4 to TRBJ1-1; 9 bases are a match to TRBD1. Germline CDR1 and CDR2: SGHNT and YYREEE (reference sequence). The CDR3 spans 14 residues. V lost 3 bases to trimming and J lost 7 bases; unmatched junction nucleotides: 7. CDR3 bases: TGTGCCAGCAGCTGGGGACAGGGAGCTGATGAAGCTTTCTTT. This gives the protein CASSWGQGADEAFF.

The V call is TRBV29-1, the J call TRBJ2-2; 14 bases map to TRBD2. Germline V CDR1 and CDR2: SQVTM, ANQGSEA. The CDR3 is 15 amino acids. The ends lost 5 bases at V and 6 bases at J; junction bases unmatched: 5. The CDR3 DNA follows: TGCAGCGTTACGCCGACTAGCGGGGGGGCCGGGGAGCTGTTTTTT. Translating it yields CSVTPTSGGAGELFF.

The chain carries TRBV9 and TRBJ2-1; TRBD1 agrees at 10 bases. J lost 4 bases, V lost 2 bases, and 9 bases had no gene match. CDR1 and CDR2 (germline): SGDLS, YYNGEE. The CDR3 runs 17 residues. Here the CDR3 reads CASSVLSGTGVYNEQFF. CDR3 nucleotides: TGTGCCAGCAGCGTCCTCTCCGGGACAGGGGTATACAATGAGCAGTTCTTC.

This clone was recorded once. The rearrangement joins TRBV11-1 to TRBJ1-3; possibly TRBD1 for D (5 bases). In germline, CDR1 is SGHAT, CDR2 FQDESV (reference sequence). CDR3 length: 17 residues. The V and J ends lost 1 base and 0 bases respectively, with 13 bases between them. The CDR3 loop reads CASSLGGQPDSGNTIYF. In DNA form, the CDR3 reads TGTGCCAGCAGCTTAGGGGGCCAGCCAGACTCTGGAAACACCATATATTTT.